The 16 T cell receptor beta chains below all came from one sample that was sequenced in a study of sequential checkpoint blockade in melanoma. Repertoires were generated with immunoSEQ multiplex PCR, while TCRdb's copy carries only in-frame clones and drops some. The data show under 3,500 clones, with 20% to 25% seen just once and about 15% held by the top ten. Described treatment: randomized to nivolumab then ipilimumab (arm A) or the reverse (arm B). Sequenced here: tumor tissue (inferred from file names), sampled from a patient given nivolumab and ipilimumab in sequence. Receptor source: a human patient with melanoma. Some clones in this sample may be carry-over from other donors' samples.

The genes are TRBV30 and TRBJ2-1, with unresolved D. The CDR3 runs 12 residues. In germline, CDR1 is GTSNPN, CDR2 SVGIG (reference sequence). V was shortened by 0 bases and J by 7 bases, with 7 bases between the two germline ends. The CDR3 DNA reads TGTGCCTGGAGTGTATCACGGAATGAGCAGTTCTTC. Protein sequence: CAWSVSRNEQFF. Based on the CDR3 plus reference TRBV30 and TRBJ2-1, the full variable domain is SQTIHQWPATLVQPVGSPLSLECTVEGTSNPNLYWYRQAAGRGLQLLFYSVGIGQISSEVPQNLSASRPQDRQFILSSKKLLLSDSGFYLCAWSVSRNEQFFGPGTRLTVL.

This clone is categorized as medium-sized (0.01 to 0.1%). Written as DNA, the CDR3 is TGTGCCAGCAGCTATACAGGGGGCAATCAGCCCCAGCATTTT. The encoded protein is CASSYTGGNQPQHF. The gene calls are TRBV11-3 and TRBJ1-5; 7 nucleotides align to TRBD1. CDR1 and CDR2 (germline): SGHNT, YENEEA. CDR3 length: 14 amino acids. V lost 4 bases and J lost 2; bases outside the gene matches: 2.

This clone occurred a few times. The rearrangement joins TRBV4-1 to TRBJ1-1; possibly TRBD1 for D (5 bases). The V and J ends lost 4 bases and 4 bases respectively, with 10 bases between them. CDR3 length: 13 amino acids. CDR1 MGHRA and CDR2 YSYEKL come from the germline V gene. The CDR3 loop reads CASSLERGTEAFF. The DNA of the CDR3 is TGCGCCAGCAGCCTCGAGAGGGGCACTGAAGCTTTCTTT.

The rearrangement links TRBV30 to TRBJ1-1, with D unclear. V lost 0 bases, J lost 5 bases, and 7 bases lay in between. Per germline, CDR1 GTSNPN and CDR2 SVGIG (reference sequence). The CDR3 is made up of 12 amino acids. The CDR3 protein is CAWSVVGTEAFF. The CDR3, as DNA: TGTGCCTGGAGTGTAGTCGGGACTGAAGCTTTCTTT. Filled out from reference TRBV30 and TRBJ1-1, the complete variable domain reads SQTIHQWPATLVQPVGSPLSLECTVEGTSNPNLYWYRQAAGRGLQLLFYSVGIGQISSEVPQNLSASRPQDRQFILSSKKLLLSDSGFYLCAWSVVGTEAFFGQGTRLTVV.

The table lists this clone with a few counts. J is TRBJ1-1 and V is TRBV19; D is undetermined. The V end was cut by 4 bases, the J end by 1 base, with 4 bases between. The CDR3 extends over 12 amino acids. The germline V gene encodes CDR1 LNHDA and CDR2 SQIVND (reference sequence). The CDR3 nucleotides are TGTGCCAGTAGTAACCGGAACACTGAAGCTTTCTTT. It is translated as CASSNRNTEAFF.

Judged by abundance, this clone is medium-sized. The chain employs TRBV11-3 and TRBJ1-4; D is possibly TRBD1 (5 bases). Trimming removed 4 bases from V and 4 bases from J, with 16 bases in between. This CDR3 region has 16 residues. Germline V gene sequence: CDR1 SGHNT, CDR2 YENEEA. The CDR3 loop is CASSSGSGTGNEKLFF. DNA for the CDR3: TGTGCCAGCAGCTCGGGCAGCGGGACGGGTAATGAAAAACTGTTTTTT.

This clone is medium-sized within its sample. This chain joins TRBV6-8 and TRBJ1-6, with D possibly TRBD1 on 6 matching bases. CDR1 is MNHGY, CDR2 SAAAGT, per germline. The CDR3 is made up of 15 amino acids. V dropped 7 bases and J dropped 0 bases, with 10 bases sitting between them. As DNA, the CDR3 is TGTGCCAGCAAGGGACACAGCTCCTATAATTCACCCCTCCACTTT. This sequence encodes CASKGHSSYNSPLHF.

The genes are TRBV19 and TRBJ2-5, with 8 positions matching TRBD1. The CDR3 loop spans 15 amino acids. After removal of 4 bases from V and 5 bases from J, the junction contained 9 bases not matched to a gene. Germline values: CDR1 LNHDA, CDR2 SQIVND (reference sequence). CDR3 amino acids: CASSRGRDRRETQYF. CDR3 coding DNA: TGTGCCAGTAGTAGAGGAAGGGACAGGCGTGAGACCCAGTACTTC.

This clone ranks as medium-sized. The J gene is TRBJ2-7, the V gene TRBV6-8; TRBD1 matches 7 bases. The trim removed 6 bases at V and 2 bases at J, leaving 7 bases unmatched. The CDR3 consists of 14 residues. Germline values: CDR1 MNHGY, CDR2 SAAAGT. DNA for the CDR3: TGTGCCAGCAGCCCGGGACAGCTTACCTACGAGCAGTACTTC. It translates to CASSPGQLTYEQYF.

The rearrangement joins TRBV9 to TRBJ1-2; D ambiguous. Germline-derived CDR1 and CDR2 are SGDLS and YYNGEE. Trimming cost V 4 bases and J 4 bases, with 8 bases left between them. CDR3 length: 12 amino acids. The CDR3 region has the DNA TGTGCCAGCAGCCTGTCCTCCTATGGCTACACCTTC. Translated, it gives CASSLSSYGYTF.

This clone was picked up many times. The rearrangement joins TRBV11-3 to TRBJ2-1; 8 nucleotides line up with TRBD2. Germline V lookup: CDR1 SGHNT, CDR2 YENEEA. V trimming: 2 bases; J trimming: 7 bases; junction bases outside the gene matches: 10. The CDR3 is 16 amino acids. CDR3 bases: TGTGCCAGCAGCTTACCTGGCGGGGGGAAAGGGAATGAGCAGTTCTTC. Its translation: CASSLPGGGKGNEQFF.

At least ten counts were recorded for this clone. This chain joins TRBV11-3 and TRBJ1-1; tentatively, D is TRBD1 (5 bases). The germline gives CDR1 SGHNT, CDR2 YENEEA. This CDR3 comprises 15 residues. V was pared by 6 bases and J by 0 bases, with 14 bases between. The CDR3 spells CASSQWGRMNTEAFF. The CDR3 coding sequence is TGTGCCAGCAGTCAATGGGGACGGATGAACACTGAAGCTTTCTTT.

The chain employs TRBV5-1 and TRBJ2-3; 11 nucleotides line up with TRBD2. J was trimmed by 5 bases and V by 4 bases; bases with no gene match: 6. The CDR3 loop spans 15 amino acids. CDR1 and CDR2 from the germline V gene are SGHRS and YFSETQ. The CDR3 loop reads CASSQIAGGIDTQYF. In DNA form, the CDR3 reads TGCGCCAGCAGCCAAATAGCGGGGGGGATAGATACGCAGTATTTT.

There are many counts of this clone. CDR3 sequence reads: CASTGGPSGLSIGEQFF. In DNA form, the CDR3 reads TGTGCCAGCACCGGGGGCCCATCGGGACTATCGATCGGTGAGCAGTTCTTC. This chain uses TRBV11-3 with TRBJ2-1; maybe TRBD2 (7 bases). The length of the CDR3 is 17 residues. Germline assignment: CDR1 SGHNT and CDR2 YENEEA. With 7 bases removed from V and 9 bases from J, the gap between germline ends came to 28 bases.

This clone was detected ten times or more. The chain recombines TRBV11-3 with TRBJ2-5; tentatively, D is TRBD1 or TRBD2 (5 bases each). The CDR3 is made up of 14 amino acids. CDR1 and CDR2 from the germline V gene are SGHNT and YENEEA. Trimming removed 3 bases from V and 5 bases from J, with 13 bases in between. DNA of the CDR3: TGTGCCAGCAGCTTCGGACAACCGGGGGAGACCCAGTACTTC. It is translated as CASSFGQPGETQYF.

A few counts support this clone. The rearrangement links TRBV18 to TRBJ2-5; 10 bases align to TRBD2. Germline-derived CDR1 and CDR2 are KGHSH and LQKENI. V was pared by 1 base and J by 5 bases, with 10 bases of the junction left unmatched. This CDR3 contains 17 residues. The CDR3 region has the DNA TGTGCCAGCTCACCACGGTCTAGCGGGGGCCCCAGGGAGACCCAGTACTTC. Its translation is CASSPRSSGGPRETQYF.